Presented here are 32 T cell receptor beta chains from one specimen sequenced in a study of preoperative IRX-2 immunotherapy in early breast cancer. Treatment in this sample: preoperative locoregional IRX-2 cytokine immunotherapy. Clones were sequenced by immunoSEQ multiplex PCR, and TCRdb holds only the in-frame ones, with some missing. The sample holds around 28,000 clones, 78% seen once. The sample in question was lymph node tissue, obtained before IRX-2 immunotherapy. The origin of the receptors is a human donor with breast cancer.

The DNA of the CDR3 is TGTGCCAGCAGTTTCGCTTCGGGACGAGGCACTGAAGCTTTCTTT. As protein: CASSFASGRGTEAFF. The chain employs TRBV28 and TRBJ1-1, with a tentative D call TRBD1 (5 bases). V shed 3 bases and J shed 4 bases, with 15 bases lying between them. Germline V CDR1 and CDR2: MDHEN, SYDVKM. This CDR3 is 15 amino acids long.

This clone was recorded a few times. The V and J genes are TRBV28 and TRBJ1-2; D is possibly TRBD1 (6 bases). CDR3 length equals 13 residues. The V end lost 10 bases, the J end lost 4 bases, and 16 bases lay between the germline ends. Germline-derived CDR1 and CDR2 are MDHEN and SYDVKM. DNA for the CDR3: TGTGCCACCCAGGGGAGGGGCCTCTATGGCTACACCTTC. This sequence encodes CATQGRGLYGYTF.

The rearrangement uses TRBV6-8 and TRBJ1-6; TRBD1 matches 9 bases. The CDR3 is made up of 16 amino acids. The germline V gene has CDR1 MNHGY and CDR2 SAAAGT. V was pared by 4 bases and J by 10 bases, with 11 bases of the junction left unmatched. Written as DNA, the CDR3 is TGTGCCAGCAGTTTCGTGCCCGGGACAGGGAGATCACCCCTCCACTTT. Translated: CASSFVPGTGRSPLHF.

The V and J genes are TRBV11-3 and TRBJ1-1; tentative D call: TRBD1 (6 bases). Germline V gene data show CDR1 as SGHNT and CDR2 as YENEEA. V dropped 4 bases and J dropped 0 bases, with 12 bases sitting between them. There are 15 residues in the CDR3. The CDR3 loop is CASSSRQVLNTEAFF. The CDR3 DNA sequence: TGTGCCAGCAGCTCCCGACAGGTTTTGAACACTGAAGCTTTCTTT.

The V and J genes are TRBV6-8 and TRBJ1-2; D is undetermined. Deletions cut 0 bases from V and 7 bases from J, with 9 bases between. From germline, CDR1 is MNHGY and CDR2 SAAAGT. This CDR3 comprises 13 residues. CDR3 coding DNA: TGTGCCAGCAGTTACTCGACCGGGTTTGGCTACACCTTC. Amino acid sequence: CASSYSTGFGYTF.

This rearrangement joins TRBV6-8 to TRBJ1-1, with 7 nucleotides matching TRBD1. Trimming took 10 bases from V and 5 from J; bases not matched to a gene: 13. Looked up from germline, CDR1 is MNHGY and CDR2 is SAAAGT. The CDR3 is made up of 14 amino acids. The CDR3 DNA follows: TGTGCCATCAGAGAAAATCAGGGGGAGACTGAAGCTTTCTTT. This codes for CAIRENQGETEAFF.

The chain joins TRBV11-3 to TRBJ2-3; the D gene is possibly TRBD2 (5 bases). The CDR3 totals 15 residues. Germline V gives CDR1 SGHNT, CDR2 YENEEA. V dropped 5 bases and J dropped 2 bases, with 14 bases sitting between them. CDR3 loop: CASSPEAVDTDTQYF. CDR3 DNA: TGTGCCAGCAGCCCCGAAGCGGTAGACACAGATACGCAGTATTTT.

The CDR3 DNA follows: TGTGCCAGCAGTTACAACAGGGGAGACACCGGGGAGCTGTTTTTT. Protein product: CASSYNRGDTGELFF. The rearrangement uses TRBV6-8 and TRBJ2-2, with 7 bases that match TRBD1. This CDR3 region has 15 residues. The V segment lost 2 bases and the J segment 3 bases; nucleotides outside the gene matches: 3. The germline V gene encodes CDR1 MNHGY and CDR2 SAAAGT.

The chain employs TRBV11-3 and TRBJ1-3; 9 bases are shared with TRBD1. With V trimmed by 4 bases and J by 7 bases, 5 bases remained unmatched. This CDR3 has 14 amino acids. The germline CDR1 and CDR2 sequences are SGHNT and YENEEA. CDR3 bases: TGTGCCAGCAGCTCCGACAGGGGGGGGAACACCATATATTTT. Translation: CASSSDRGGNTIYF. The whole variable domain, filled in from reference TRBV11-3 and TRBJ1-3, reads EAGVVQSPRYKIIEKKQPVAFWCNPISGHNTLYWYLQNLGQGPELLIRYENEEAVDDSQLPKDRFSAERLKGVDSTLKIQPAELGDSAVYLCASSSDRGGNTIYFGEGSWLTVV.

The V call is TRBV19, the J call TRBJ1-4; maybe TRBD1 (6 bases). Deletions cut 6 bases from V and 8 bases from J, with 16 bases between. The CDR3 runs 14 residues. Germline V gene data show CDR1 as LNHDA and CDR2 as SQIVND (reference sequence). The CDR3 coding sequence is TGTGCCAGTAGACCACAGGGAGGTCGCGAAAAACTGTTTTTT. Translated, it gives CASRPQGGREKLFF.

This sequence joins TRBV6-8 and TRBJ2-3; 8 bases map to TRBD1. Germline values: CDR1 MNHGY, CDR2 SAAAGT. V lost 6 bases to trimming and J lost 1 base; unmatched junction nucleotides: 3. This CDR3 is built from 14 residues. The CDR3 sequence is CASSNRGGTDTQYF. The CDR3 coding sequence is TGTGCCAGCAGCAACAGGGGGGGCACAGATACGCAGTATTTT.

This clone came up a few times. The chain couples TRBV11-3 to TRBJ1-4, with 9 bases that match TRBD1. CDR1 SGHNT and CDR2 YENEEA come from the germline V gene. Trimming at V came to 5 bases and at J to 5 bases, leaving 15 bases not matched to a gene. The CDR3 length is 18 residues. CDR3 protein: CASSPPNRGQKGNEKLFF. The CDR3 nucleotides read TGTGCCAGCAGCCCACCCAACAGGGGGCAGAAAGGGAATGAAAAACTGTTTTTT. Together with reference TRBV11-3 and TRBJ1-4, the CDR3 gives the full variable domain: EAGVVQSPRYKIIEKKQPVAFWCNPISGHNTLYWYLQNLGQGPELLIRYENEEAVDDSQLPKDRFSAERLKGVDSTLKIQPAELGDSAVYLCASSPPNRGQKGNEKLFFGSGTQLSVL.

J is TRBJ2-1 and V is TRBV5-1; 14 nucleotides agree with TRBD2. Germline-derived CDR1 and CDR2 are SGHRS and YFSETQ. The V gene end was trimmed by 4 bases and the J gene end by 8 bases; junction bases not matched to a gene: 5. There are 15 residues in the CDR3. The CDR3 DNA sequence: TGCGCCAGCAGCAGACTAGCGGGGGGGTCGGATGAGCAGTTCTTC. This sequence encodes CASSRLAGGSDEQFF.

The V gene is TRBV29-1, the J gene TRBJ1-2, with a possible D match to TRBD1 (6 bases). The V gene's germline CDR1 is SQVTM and CDR2 ANQGSEA. This CDR3 comprises 15 residues. V lost 5 bases and J 1 base, leaving 17 bases between the germline ends. The CDR3 spells CSVWKGGGINYGYTF. CDR3 sequence (DNA): TGCAGCGTTTGGAAGGGGGGAGGGATTAACTATGGCTACACCTTC.

This chain joins TRBV28 and TRBJ1-1; 8 nucleotides agree with TRBD1. The V and J ends lost 8 bases and 5 bases, in that order; junction bases with no gene match: 4. The CDR3 has 12 residues. Germline V gene data show CDR1 as MDHEN and CDR2 as SYDVKM. CDR3 bases: TGTGCCAGCGGGGACAGGAGAACTGAAGCTTTCTTT. Encoded protein: CASGDRRTEAFF.

The V call is TRBV6-8, the J call TRBJ1-2; the D is unclear. CDR3 length equals 16 residues. The germline V gene encodes CDR1 MNHGY and CDR2 SAAAGT. Trimming cost V 3 bases and J 0 bases, with 14 bases left between them. CDR3 DNA: TGTGCCAGCAGTTATGGCAGCCGAACAACTAACTATGGCTACACCTTC. Amino acids: CASSYGSRTTNYGYTF.

The J gene is TRBJ2-1, the V gene TRBV11-3, with D perhaps TRBD2 (6 bases). In germline, CDR1 is SGHNT, CDR2 YENEEA. This CDR3 contains 17 residues. V lost 2 bases, J lost 1 base, and 15 bases lay in between. The CDR3 nucleotides are TGTGCCAGCAGCTTATCTTTATCTCGGGGGTCCTACAATGAGCAGTTCTTC. It yields the protein CASSLSLSRGSYNEQFF.

The chain links TRBV6-8 to TRBJ1-3, with D maybe TRBD1 (6 bases). Germline CDR1 is MNHGY and CDR2 is SAAAGT. V lost 4 bases to trimming and J lost 3 bases, with 16 bases between them. The CDR3 has 16 amino acids. The CDR3 here is CASSSVDRLLGNTIYF. DNA of the CDR3: TGTGCCAGCAGTTCCGTCGACAGGTTACTTGGAAACACCATATATTTT.

The rearrangement links TRBV6-8 to TRBJ2-5, with TRBD1 as a possible D gene (6 bases). Between the trimmed V and J ends, which lost 6 bases and 1 base, there was a span of 9 bases. Germline V lookup: CDR1 MNHGY, CDR2 SAAAGT. The CDR3 consists of 13 residues. The CDR3: CASRYRVQETQYF. In nucleotides, the CDR3 is TGTGCCAGCAGGTACAGGGTCCAAGAGACCCAGTACTTC.

This clone was seen only once. The V gene is TRBV7-5, the J gene TRBJ2-1; the table's D call, TRBD2, was not checked against the DNA. TRBV7-5 is classified as a pseudogene. This CDR3 comprises 18 residues. CDR3: CASSVYPGTSGGAAEQFF. For the CDR3, the DNA is TGTGCCAGCAGCGTATATCCCGGGACTAGCGGGGGGGCGGCTGAGCAGTTCTTC.

For this clone: The junction shows a germline mismatch at one end, possibly a read error. This chain links TRBV7-7 with TRBJ1-3; 7 bases match TRBD1. CDR3 length: 15 amino acids. Germline V gives CDR1 SSHAT, CDR2 FNYEAQ (reference sequence). The CDR3, as DNA: TGTGCTAGCAGCTTATCGGGACAGCCAGGAAACACCATATATTTT. Its protein is CASSLSGQPGNTIYF.

This clone was observed once. The chain has TRBV5-1 and TRBJ1-5; D perhaps matches TRBD1 (5 bases). The germline gives CDR1 SGHRS, CDR2 YFSETQ. With 2 bases removed from V and 6 bases from J, the gap between germline ends came to 18 bases. The length of the CDR3 is 16 residues. CDR3 sequence: CASSFTPAGSGQPQHF. CDR3 DNA sequence: TGCGCCAGCAGCTTCACTCCGGCAGGGAGCGGTCAGCCCCAGCATTTT.

The J gene is TRBJ1-1, the V gene TRBV11-3; D may be TRBD1 (6 bases). The CDR3 contains 15 residues. Trimming left V 7 bases short and J 0 bases short, with 15 bases between. CDR1 and CDR2 (germline): SGHNT, YENEEA. CDR3 nucleotide sequence: TGTGCCAGCAACCTAGGGGGGCCTTTGAACACTGAAGCTTTCTTT. As protein: CASNLGGPLNTEAFF. The entire variable domain, with the rest obtained from reference TRBV11-3 and TRBJ1-1, is as follows: EAGVVQSPRYKIIEKKQPVAFWCNPISGHNTLYWYLQNLGQGPELLIRYENEEAVDDSQLPKDRFSAERLKGVDSTLKIQPAELGDSAVYLCASNLGGPLNTEAFFGQGTRLTVV.

The J gene is TRBJ2-7, the V gene TRBV11-3, with D possibly being TRBD1 (5 bases). There are 14 residues in the CDR3. Trimming cost V 1 base and J 5 bases, with 12 bases left between them. CDR1 and CDR2 from the germline V gene are SGHNT and YENEEA. CDR3 in amino acids: CASSLGGPGNEQYF. As DNA, the CDR3 is TGTGCCAGCAGCTTAGGGGGCCCTGGAAACGAGCAGTACTTC.

This chain uses TRBV5-1 with TRBJ1-1; 7 bases are a match to TRBD1. CDR1 and CDR2 from the germline V gene are SGHRS and YFSETQ. This CDR3 is 14 amino acids long. The V segment lost 0 bases and the J segment 6 bases; nucleotides outside the gene matches: 5. CDR3 DNA: TGCGCCAGCAGCTTGGATACAGGGGATCCTGAAGCTTTCTTT. Translation gives CASSLDTGDPEAFF.

This chain connects TRBV11-3 to TRBJ1-2; TRBD1 aligns across 7 bases. Germline trimming cut 5 bases from V and 6 bases from J; bases unmatched to any gene: 12. CDR3 length: 15 amino acids. Germline V gives CDR1 SGHNT, CDR2 YENEEA. The CDR3 reads CASSLTTGSRDGYTF. CDR3 bases: TGTGCCAGCAGCCTCACGACAGGGAGTCGGGATGGCTACACCTTC.

The chain combines TRBV23-1 with TRBJ2-2; D perhaps matches TRBD1 (5 bases). TRBV23-1 falls under the ORF class, with uncertain function. Trimming shortened V by 6 bases and J by 4 bases, and 12 bases separated the two germline ends. There are 14 residues in the CDR3. The CDR3 loop is CASSQGVGTGELFF. Written as DNA, the CDR3 is TGCGCCAGCAGCCAAGGGGTAGGCACCGGGGAGCTGTTTTTT.

This chain links TRBV18 with TRBJ2-3; 10 bases map to TRBD1. CDR1 is KGHSH and CDR2 is LQKENI in the germline V gene. V was clipped by 2 bases and J by 6 bases; unmatched bases: 5. This CDR3 comprises 15 residues. The CDR3 DNA is TGTGCCAGCTCACCAGTCGGACAGGGGGTGGATACGCAGTATTTT. This translates into CASSPVGQGVDTQYF.

The chain has TRBV6-8 and TRBJ1-6; D gene ambiguous. Germline values: CDR1 MNHGY, CDR2 SAAAGT. V was trimmed by 5 bases and J by 5 bases, leaving 10 bases between them. The CDR3 contains 14 residues. CDR3 residues: CASSLNADNSPLHF. The DNA for the CDR3 is TGTGCCAGCAGTCTCAACGCGGATAATTCACCCCTCCACTTT.

The CDR3 spells CASSRDTGRNEQFF. CDR3 in DNA: TGTGCCAGCAGCCGGGACACTGGGAGGAATGAGCAGTTCTTC. The rearrangement uses TRBV11-1 and TRBJ2-1; D is possibly TRBD1 or TRBD2 (6 bases each). Germline V CDR1 and CDR2: SGHAT, FQDESV (reference sequence). This CDR3 region has 14 residues. V lost 5 bases and J 7 bases, leaving 15 bases between the germline ends.

This clone has a handful of counts. The chain carries TRBV6-8 and TRBJ2-1; no definite D call. Trimming shortened V by 0 bases and J by 4 bases, and 10 bases separated the two germline ends. Germline V lookup: CDR1 MNHGY, CDR2 SAAAGT. CDR3 size: 15 residues. CDR3 loop: CASSYSMGGYNEQFF. DNA of the CDR3: TGTGCCAGCAGTTACTCGATGGGCGGATACAATGAGCAGTTCTTC.

CDR3 residues: CASSLSGVRDEQYF. The CDR3 bases are TGCGCCAGCAGCTTGTCAGGGGTAAGAGACGAGCAGTACTTC. The J gene is TRBJ2-7, the V gene TRBV5-1; D may be TRBD1 (6 bases). Trimming pared 1 base from V and 5 bases from J, leaving 13 bases between. In germline, CDR1 is SGHRS, CDR2 YFSETQ. The CDR3 has 14 residues.